This record looks at one T cell receptor beta chain sequence and its context. Its antigen is currently unknown. Time point meaning: week 11, during vaccination. Each dose of the vaccine consisted of 300 ug of mutant IDH1 20-mer peptide, with topical imiquimod. TCRdb's copy holds only in-frame clones and misses some; the assay was immunoSEQ multiplex PCR. The sample yields around 100,000 clones, approximately 87% seen once. This sample is drawn from a study of a mutant IDH1 vaccine in newly diagnosed glioma. Background on the study: Patients got radiotherapy, temozolomide, or both beforehand, and most got both. Study conclusions and caveats: The vaccine induced immune responses, and these occurred in about 93% of patients.

The CDR3 runs 12 residues. V was shortened by 4 bases and J by 8 bases, with 11 bases between the two germline ends. Germline V gene sequence: CDR1 ENHRY, CDR2 SYGVKD. Sequencing was performed on PBMCs, taken from a glioma patient whose treatment included an IDH1 peptide vaccine. The rearrangement joins TRBV10-3 to TRBJ1-1; D is undetermined. The source of this sequence is a woman in her 50s with glioma. The CDR3 spells CAISVEGREAFF. CDR3 bases: TGTGCCATCAGTGTAGAAGGACGGGAAGCTTTCTTT.